The 20 T cell receptor beta chains in this list originate from one sample, sequenced in a study of kidney transplant recipient with SARS-CoV-2 infection. TCRdb re-called the reads with MiXCR, one entry per CDR3 protein. The sample lists fewer than 250,000 distinct CDR3 sequences, around 30% occurring once. This material consisted of a blood sample, taken at baseline and on day 111 from a kidney transplant recipient. The receptors were sampled from a male patient between 25 and 39 years old who had COVID-19 and was a kidney transplant recipient. Some T cells could come from the graft donor.

This clonotype was seen just once. This may be a read error, as it is one base from a much larger clone. The chain employs TRBV6-1 and TRBJ1-2; D is undetermined. Germline CDR1 MNHNS, CDR2 SASEGT. This CDR3 contains 17 residues. The CDR3: CASSRQMECRKTYGYAF. CDR3 nucleotide sequence: TGTGCCAGCAGTCGCCAAATGGAATGTAGAAAGACCTATGGCTACGCCTTC.

This clonotype was observed many times. The chain joins TRBV20-1 to TRBJ1-5, with D unresolved. V was shortened by 5 bases and J by 5 bases, with 13 bases between the two germline ends. From germline, CDR1 is DFQATT and CDR2 SNEGSKA (reference sequence). This CDR3 has 13 residues. In DNA form, the CDR3 reads TGCAGTGCTGAAACCGGGAGGTATCAGCCCCAGCATTTT. It encodes CSAETGRYQPQHF.

Notes on this clonotype: Possible read error: a much larger clone is one base away. The CDR3 sequence is CASSQGQGTNYGHTF. For the CDR3, the DNA is TGTGCCAGCAGTCAGGGACAGGGAACTAACTATGGCCACACCTTC. The chain combines TRBV28 with TRBJ1-2; 9 bases are shared with TRBD1. The germline gives CDR1 MDHEN, CDR2 SYDVKM. The CDR3 runs 15 residues.

This clonotype was seen repeatedly, ten times or more. The J gene is TRBJ2-1, the V gene TRBV6-5; maybe TRBD1 (6 bases). V was shortened by 2 bases and J by 5 bases, with 13 bases between the two germline ends. Per germline, CDR1 MNHEY and CDR2 SVGAGI. The CDR3 length is 15 residues. The CDR3 sequence is CASSYTGLGNNEQFF. In DNA form, the CDR3 reads TGTGCCAGCAGTTACACAGGGTTGGGCAACAATGAGCAGTTCTTC.

V and J are TRBV19 and TRBJ2-5; D ambiguous. Trimming shortened V by 1 base and J by 2 bases, and 8 bases separated the two germline ends. Germline CDR1 is LNHDA and CDR2 is SQIVND (reference sequence). The CDR3 length is 14 residues. CDR3 DNA sequence: TGTGCCAGTAGTATAGTCTCGAAACAAGAGACCCAGTACTTC. It is translated as CASSIVSKQETQYF.

This clonotype was seen many times. CDR3 sequence reads: CASRGVRSYGYTF. The CDR3 nucleotides read TGTGCCAGCAGGGGGGTCAGAAGCTATGGCTACACCTTC. The chain is built from TRBV6-5 and TRBJ1-2, with D maybe TRBD1 (5 bases). The V and J ends lost 6 bases and 4 bases respectively, with 12 bases between them. The germline V gene encodes CDR1 MNHEY and CDR2 SVGAGI. The CDR3 totals 13 residues.

This clonotype was counted many times. The chain links TRBV11-3 to TRBJ2-3; D is perhaps TRBD1 or TRBD2 (6 bases each). The germline gives CDR1 SGHNT, CDR2 YENEEA. The V gene lost 4 bases and the J gene lost 5 bases, with 19 bases spanning the gap. CDR3 length: 16 amino acids. The CDR3 DNA is TGTGCCAGCAGCTCCGGGGGCGCGGGGACCCAAGATACGCAGTATTTT. Its translation is CASSSGGAGTQDTQYF.

This clonotype was detected a few times. The chain uses TRBV6-5 and TRBJ2-7, with 8 bases aligning to TRBD1. The CDR3 loop spans 15 amino acids. From germline, CDR1 is MNHEY and CDR2 SVGAGI. V shed 6 bases and J 3 bases; nucleotides not matched to a gene: 10. CDR3 region: CASSRRRQGNYEQYF. CDR3 in DNA: TGTGCCAGCAGCCGACGCCGACAGGGGAACTACGAGCAGTACTTC.

A few counts support this clonotype. The chain links TRBV5-4 to TRBJ1-1; D is unresolved. Germline assignment: CDR1 SGHNT and CDR2 YYREEE (reference sequence). This CDR3 has 16 residues. Trimming shortened V by 1 base and J by 6 bases, and 19 bases separated the two germline ends. The DNA of the CDR3 is TGTGCCAGCAGCTTGCACCACCGGGCCTATTTTTCTGAAGCTTTCTTT. This codes for CASSLHHRAYFSEAFF.

This clonotype was recorded at least ten times. V usage is TRBV28 and J usage is TRBJ1-2, with D perhaps matching TRBD1 (5 bases). Trimming shortened V by 2 bases and J by 7 bases, and 11 bases separated the two germline ends. Germline CDR1 reads MDHEN; CDR2 reads SYDVKM. CDR3 length equals 13 residues. The CDR3 protein is CASSLGRAGGYTF. CDR3 in DNA: TGTGCCAGCAGTTTAGGCAGGGCGGGTGGCTACACCTTC.

Notes on this clonotype: A much larger clone lies a single base off, so this may be a read error. V gene TRBV5-6 combines with J gene TRBJ1-3; maybe TRBD1 (5 bases). The germline V gene encodes CDR1 SGHDT and CDR2 YYEEEE. This CDR3 comprises 20 residues. The CDR3 is CAGSLAAGFLDSTSGNTIYF. CDR3 in DNA: TGTGCCGGCAGCCTCGCGGCCGGGTTCCTCGACAGCACCTCTGGAAACACCATATATTTT.

Ten or more counts support this clonotype. The chain is built from TRBV3-1 and TRBJ1-1; D unresolved. Trimming left V 5 bases short and J 4 bases short, with 23 bases between. The CDR3 is 17 amino acids. CDR1 is LGHDT, CDR2 YNNKEL, per germline (reference sequence). As DNA, the CDR3 is TGTGCCAGCAGCACGACTGGTCCCATTTCAATTCGCACTGAAGCTTTCTTT. The encoded protein is CASSTTGPISIRTEAFF.

In the case of this clonotype: With a much larger clone just one base away, this may be a read error. This sequence joins TRBV7-3 and TRBJ2-6, with a weak D call TRBD1 (5 bases). In germline, CDR1 is SGHTA, CDR2 FQGTGA. V lost 5 bases to trimming and J lost 1 base, with 9 bases between them. The length of the CDR3 is 15 residues. CDR3: CASSHDRSGANVLTF. The CDR3 bases are TGTGCCAGCAGCCATGACAGATCTGGGGCCAACGTCCTGACTTTC.

The sample holds many counts of this clonotype. The chain has TRBV11-3 and TRBJ1-1, with a weak D call TRBD1 (6 bases). The ends were cut back, 1 base at V and 2 bases at J, with 11 bases in the middle. The CDR3 totals 15 residues. Germline CDR1 and CDR2: SGHNT and YENEEA. The CDR3 is CASSLGGTQNTEAFF. The DNA of the CDR3 is TGTGCCAGCAGCTTAGGAGGGACACAAAACACTGAAGCTTTCTTT.

On this clonotype itself: A much larger clone is a single base away; this may be a read error. V and J are TRBV7-9 and TRBJ2-5; possible D gene TRBD2, 5 bases. CDR1 SEHNR and CDR2 FQNEAQ come from the germline V gene (reference sequence). V was pared by 2 bases and J by 5 bases, with 15 bases between. CDR3 length: 15 residues. DNA of the CDR3: TGTGCCAGCAGCTTATTCACAGCGGAAGACGAGACCCAGTACTTC. This gives the protein CASSLFTAEDETQYF. Variable domain in full (rest from reference TRBV7-9 and TRBJ2-5): DTGVSQNPRHKITKRGQNVTFRCDPISEHNRLYWYRQTLGQGPEFLTYFQNEAQLEKSRLLSDRFSAERPKGSFSTLEIQRTEQGDSAMYLCASSLFTAEDETQYFGPGTRLLVL.

The table lists this clonotype with a few counts. The V call is TRBV4-2, the J call TRBJ2-5; 11 bases are shared with TRBD2. Germline-derived CDR1 and CDR2 are LGHNA and YNFKEQ. Germline trimming cut 0 bases from V and 3 bases from J; bases unmatched to any gene: 6. CDR3 length equals 17 residues. DNA of the CDR3: TGTGCCAGCAGCCAAGATGTAGCGGGAGGGCCGGAAGAGACCCAGTACTTC. It specifies CASSQDVAGGPEETQYF.

This clonotype has only a few counts. The chain has TRBV9 and TRBJ1-1; a weak D match, TRBD1 (5 bases). Trimming cost V 4 bases and J 4 bases, with 11 bases left between them. Germline V gives CDR1 SGDLS, CDR2 YYNGEE. The CDR3 contains 13 residues. The CDR3 protein is CASSRGEGTEAFF. The CDR3 coding sequence is TGTGCCAGCAGCCGGGGGGAGGGCACTGAAGCTTTCTTT.

This clonotype has ten or more counts. V is TRBV7-8 and J is TRBJ1-2; D is uncertain. V was shortened by 5 bases and J by 4 bases, with 23 bases between the two germline ends. From germline, CDR1 is SGHVS and CDR2 FQNEAQ. The CDR3 covers 17 residues. CDR3 nucleotides: TGTGCCAGCAGCGAAATAGAGTTTACCCGAAAGACCTATGGCTACACCTTC. It codes for CASSEIEFTRKTYGYTF. Looking up the rest from reference TRBV7-8 and TRBJ1-2 gives the full variable domain: GAGVSQSPRYKVAKRGQDVALRCDPISGHVSLFWYQQALGQGPEFLTYFQNEAQLDKSGLPSDRFFAERPEGSVSTLKIQRTQQEDSAVYLCASSEIEFTRKTYGYTFGSGTRLTVV.

This clonotype was recorded at least ten times. The J gene is TRBJ2-1, the V gene TRBV11-3; 13 nucleotides align to TRBD2. Trimming removed 3 bases from V and 5 bases from J; junction bases left unmatched: 4. CDR1 is SGHNT and CDR2 is YENEEA in the germline V gene. This CDR3 region has 16 residues. The CDR3 sequence is CASSFRTSGGNNEQFF. As DNA, the CDR3 is TGTGCCAGCAGCTTCCGGACTAGCGGGGGTAACAATGAGCAGTTCTTC.

In the case of this clonotype: Given a much more abundant clone one base away, this may be a read error. The chain is built from TRBV12-2 and TRBJ1-2. TRBV12-2 is reported as a pseudogene. This CDR3 region has 17 residues. CDR3 nucleotides: TGTGCAAGTCGCTTGGGTCTGACTCCACGAAAGACCTATGGCTACGCCTTC. It encodes CASRLGLTPRKTYGYAF.